The next 15 T cell receptor beta chains were all read from a single sample in a study of blood T cells in healthy people across ages. PCR was performed a second time for about 7 to 12 cycles using a sample-barcoded 5' primer and a J-beta primer mix. From the 5' RACE reads, TCRdb called clonotypes with MiXCR, one entry per CDR3 protein. The table includes about 1.5 million distinct CDR3 sequences, roughly 45% detected once. The specimen was blood. These receptors originate from a woman under 30 in good health.

This chain connects TRBV5-1 to TRBJ2-1; TRBD2 aligns across 8 bases. Germline-derived CDR1 and CDR2 are SGHRS and YFSETQ. This CDR3 is 18 amino acids long. Losses at the gene ends were 3 bases for V and 6 bases for J; bases not matched to a gene: 17. The CDR3 nucleotides read TGCGCCAGCAGCTGGGGGGACTTGCCGGGGGGGCAGGTCAATGAGCAGTTCTTC. Its translation is CASSWGDLPGGQVNEQFF.

In its sample, this clonotype was seen a few times. The V and J genes are TRBV28 and TRBJ2-5; D not certain. Trimming cost V 1 base and J 0 bases, with 9 bases left between them. Germline V gene data show CDR1 as MDHEN and CDR2 as SYDVKM. This CDR3 has 15 amino acids. The CDR3, as DNA: TGTGCCAGCAGTTTATTATCGCCAAACCAAGAGACCCAGTACTTC. It specifies CASSLLSPNQETQYF.

The chain joins TRBV6-5 to TRBJ1-3, with D unresolved. The CDR3 loop spans 11 amino acids. CDR1 MNHEY and CDR2 SVGAGI come from the germline V gene. The V gene lost 6 bases and the J gene lost 4 bases, with 4 bases spanning the gap. The CDR3 reads CASSQGNTIYF. CDR3 DNA sequence: TGTGCCAGCAGCCAGGGAAACACCATATATTTT.

This sequence joins TRBV20-1 and TRBJ1-2; D is ambiguous. Germline V gene lookup returns CDR1 DFQATT and CDR2 SNEGSKA (reference sequence). V was cut by 5 bases and J by 12 bases, with 22 bases left in between. The CDR3 is made up of 13 amino acids. The CDR3 DNA follows: TGCAGTGCTCCCGTAGGACGTCAGGTCCTCAACACCTTC. This gives the protein CSAPVGRQVLNTF.

The chain joins TRBV7-6 to TRBJ2-3, with 10 positions matching TRBD2. Germline V CDR1 and CDR2: SGHVS, FNYEAQ. J gave up 0 bases and V 5 bases, and 14 bases lay outside the gene matches. This CDR3 spans 19 amino acids. DNA for the CDR3: TGTGCCAGCAGCCTCAGGAGGAGCGGGGGGGTATATAGCACAGATACGCAGTATTTT. It codes for CASSLRRSGGVYSTDTQYF. Supplemented by reference TRBV7-6 and TRBJ2-3, the full variable domain reads GAGVSQSPRYKVTKRGQDVALRCDPISGHVSLYWYRQALGQGPEFLTYFNYEAQQDKSGLPNDRFSAERPEGSISTLTIQRTEQRDSAMYRCASSLRRSGGVYSTDTQYFGPGTRLTVL.

This clonotype was detected once. This rearrangement joins TRBV20-1 to TRBJ1-1; 7 bases agree with TRBD1. This CDR3 comprises 14 residues. V shed 2 bases, J shed 2 bases, and the junction held 5 bases outside the gene matches. CDR1 is DFQATT and CDR2 is SNEGSKA in the germline V gene (reference sequence). The CDR3 protein is CSARYGTANTEAFF. Written as DNA, the CDR3 is TGCAGTGCTAGATACGGGACAGCCAACACTGAAGCTTTCTTT.

This chain links TRBV28 with TRBJ2-7; D is ambiguous. The CDR3 has 15 amino acids. Germline CDR1 MDHEN, CDR2 SYDVKM. Trimming took off 6 bases at V and 0 bases at J, with 15 bases between the two ends. The CDR3: CASSLKPQPSYEQYF. The CDR3 region has the DNA TGTGCCAGCAGCCTCAAACCCCAGCCCTCCTACGAGCAGTACTTC. The whole variable domain, filled in from reference TRBV28 and TRBJ2-7, reads DVKVTQSSRYLVKRTGEKVFLECVQDMDHENMFWYRQDPGLGLRLIYFSYDVKMKEKGDIPEGYSVSREKKERFSLILESASTNQTSMYLCASSLKPQPSYEQYFGPGTRLTVT.

The CDR3 DNA is TGTGCCAGCAGTGAATGGGCAGATCCAACGGGAACTAATGAAAAACTGTTTTTT. Translating gives CASSEWADPTGTNEKLFF. V is TRBV25-1 and J is TRBJ1-4, with D unclear. The V gene's germline CDR1 is MGHDK and CDR2 SYGVNS. With 1 base removed from V and 1 base from J, the gap between germline ends came to 16 bases. The CDR3 loop spans 18 amino acids.

This clonotype was seen a handful of times. This chain connects TRBV6-5 to TRBJ2-2, with 9 bases that match TRBD2. Germline values: CDR1 MNHEY, CDR2 SVGAGI. V was pared by 2 bases and J by 6 bases, with 7 bases of the junction left unmatched. The CDR3 runs 16 residues. The CDR3 loop is CASSYAASGIPGELFF. CDR3 DNA: TGTGCCAGCAGTTACGCGGCTAGCGGGATCCCCGGGGAGCTGTTTTTT.

The V and J genes are TRBV5-1 and TRBJ2-2; 10 bases are shared with TRBD2. This CDR3 spans 18 amino acids. Unmatched junction bases numbered 5, after V lost 0 bases and J lost 0 bases. CDR1 is SGHRS, CDR2 YFSETQ, per germline. The CDR3 bases are TGCGCCAGCAGCTTGGAAGCGGGGGGGCCGTCGAACACCGGGGAGCTGTTTTTT. Protein product: CASSLEAGGPSNTGELFF.

The rearrangement uses TRBV27 and TRBJ2-1; 11 nucleotides line up with TRBD2. Per germline, CDR1 MNHEY and CDR2 SMNVEV (reference sequence). V shed 9 bases, J shed 4 bases, and the junction held 8 bases outside the gene matches. This CDR3 is built from 15 residues. The CDR3 bases are TGTGCCAGTCACCTCACTAGCGGGGGTTACAATGAGCAGTTCTTC. Protein product: CASHLTSGGYNEQFF.

V gene TRBV6-5 combines with J gene TRBJ2-3; 8 bases align to TRBD1. CDR1 is MNHEY, CDR2 SVGAGI, per germline. The CDR3 covers 15 residues. The V and J ends lost 8 bases and 0 bases, in that order; junction bases with no gene match: 7. CDR3: CASGRTGRSTDTQYF. CDR3 nucleotides: TGTGCCAGCGGGCGGACAGGGAGGAGCACAGATACGCAGTATTTT.

This clonotype was recorded a few times. CDR3 bases: TGCGCCAGCAGCTTGTACCAGGGCTGGACCGGGGAGCTGTTTTTT. Amino acids: CASSLYQGWTGELFF. V gene TRBV5-1 combines with J gene TRBJ2-2; possible D gene TRBD1, 5 bases. Trimming removed 1 base at V and 5 bases at J, with 12 bases between. The length of the CDR3 is 15 residues. Per the germline V gene, CDR1 is SGHRS and CDR2 is YFSETQ.

The chain links TRBV2 to TRBJ1-5; a possible D gene is TRBD1 (6 bases). Germline CDR1 reads SNHLY; CDR2 reads FYNNEI. The CDR3 is 17 residues long. The V end lost 4 bases, the J end lost 0 bases, and 16 bases lay between the germline ends. Here the CDR3 reads CASSGDRRGYSNQPQHF. CDR3 bases: TGTGCCAGCAGTGGAGACAGGAGGGGGTATAGCAATCAGCCCCAGCATTTT.

The table lists this clonotype with a few counts. The chain joins TRBV27 to TRBJ1-2; TRBD1 agrees at 10 bases. J gave up 7 bases and V 5 bases, and 7 bases lay outside the gene matches. The germline gives CDR1 MNHEY, CDR2 SMNVEV (reference sequence). There are 14 residues in the CDR3. This CDR3 reads CASSPTGGVSGYTF. The CDR3 nucleotides read TGTGCCAGCAGTCCGACAGGGGGCGTTTCTGGCTACACCTTC.